Given below is one T cell receptor (beta chain) in context. Its antigen is as yet unknown. Researchers took RNA transcripts and amplified the TCR beta CDR3 regions from them. During a first-round RT-PCR of the TCR CDR3, the HTBI primer set was used. TCRdb called the multiplex PCR reads again in MiXCR, with one record for every CDR3 protein. The sample gives more than 550,000 distinct CDR3 sequences, about 45% of which show up once; about 7% is in the top ten. V was clipped by 0 bases and J by 4 bases, with 13 bases between them. The CDR3 is 14 amino acids. Germline loops: CDR1 SQVTM, CDR2 ANQGSEA. The data derive from a study of T cells in Graves' hyperthyroidism and ophthalmopathy. Regarding the study as a whole: Blood shared most expanded thyroid clonotypes above 0.001. By a 13 V-J model, ophthalmopathy was set apart from stable hyperthyroidism.

Each diagnosis was grounded in clinical symptoms, serum thyroxine and TRAb, thyroid ultrasound, and orbital computed tomography. The V gene is TRBV29-1, the J gene TRBJ2-7, with D maybe TRBD2 (5 bases). The specimen sequenced was peripheral blood or thyroid tissue (not recorded which). This receptor was identified in an adult man with Graves' disease, either hyperthyroidism or ophthalmopathy (not recorded which). This CDR3 reads CSVEDLSGGYEQYF. The CDR3 bases are TGCAGCGTTGAAGATCTCTCCGGCGGGTACGAGCAGTACTTC.